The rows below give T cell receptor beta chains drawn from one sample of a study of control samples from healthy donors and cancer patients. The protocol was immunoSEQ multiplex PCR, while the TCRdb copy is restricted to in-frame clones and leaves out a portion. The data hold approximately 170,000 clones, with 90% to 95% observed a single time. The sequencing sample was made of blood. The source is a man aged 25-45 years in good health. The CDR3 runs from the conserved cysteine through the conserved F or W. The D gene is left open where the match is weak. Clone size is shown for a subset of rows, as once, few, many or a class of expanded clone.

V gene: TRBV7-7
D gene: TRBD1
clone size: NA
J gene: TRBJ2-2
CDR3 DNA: TGTGCCAGCAGTGCGACAGGGGGCGCTCCCGGGGAGCTGTTTTTT
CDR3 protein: CASSATGGAPGELFF

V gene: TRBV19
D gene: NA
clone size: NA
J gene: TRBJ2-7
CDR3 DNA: TGTGCCAGTAGTCCAGGCTGGGACTCCTACGAGCAGTACTTC
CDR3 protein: CASSPGWDSYEQYF

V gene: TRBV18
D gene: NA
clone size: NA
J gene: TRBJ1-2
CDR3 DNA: TGTGCCAGCTCACCGGCGGACCTCTATGGCTACACCTTC
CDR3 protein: CASSPADLYGYTF

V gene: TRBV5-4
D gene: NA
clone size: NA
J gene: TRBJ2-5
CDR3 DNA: TGTGCCAGCAGCCCCTCTGGTACAGCCAATCAAGAGACCCAGTACTTC
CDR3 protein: CASSPSGTANQETQYF

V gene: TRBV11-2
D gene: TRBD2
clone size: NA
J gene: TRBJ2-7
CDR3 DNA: TGTGCCAGCACTTTCGGCACTAGCGCTTACTACGAGCAGTACTTC
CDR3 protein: CASTFGTSAYYEQYF

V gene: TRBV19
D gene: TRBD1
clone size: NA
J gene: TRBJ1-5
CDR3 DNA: TGTGCCAGTAGACAGGGGTCAGGTCAGCCCCAGCATTTT
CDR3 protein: CASRQGSGQPQHF

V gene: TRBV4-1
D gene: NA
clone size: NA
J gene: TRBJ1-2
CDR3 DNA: TGCGCCAGCAGCCAAGCCCCCTATGGCTACACCTTC
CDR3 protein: CASSQAPYGYTF

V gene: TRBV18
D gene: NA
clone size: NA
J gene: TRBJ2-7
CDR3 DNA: TGTGCCAGCTCACGGGTCAACAGGGCCGATCTCGAGCAGTACTTC
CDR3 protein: CASSRVNRADLEQYF

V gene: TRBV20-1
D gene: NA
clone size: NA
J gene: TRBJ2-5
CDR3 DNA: TGCAGTGCTCCCCCCCTAGAGACCCAGTACTTC
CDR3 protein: CSAPPLETQYF

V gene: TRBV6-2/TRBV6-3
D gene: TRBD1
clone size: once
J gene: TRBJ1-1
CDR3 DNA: TGTGCCAGCAGTCGAGGGACAGCCAACACTGAAGCTTTCTTT
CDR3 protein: CASSRGTANTEAFF

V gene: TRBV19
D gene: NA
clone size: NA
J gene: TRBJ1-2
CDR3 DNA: TGTGCCAGTAGCCTTGGACGGGATTATGGCTACACCTTC
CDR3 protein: CASSLGRDYGYTF

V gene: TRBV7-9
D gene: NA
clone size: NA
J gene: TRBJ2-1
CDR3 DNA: TGTGCCAGCAGCTCGTCGACTGTGAGGAATGAGCAGTTCTTC
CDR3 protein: CASSSSTVRNEQFF

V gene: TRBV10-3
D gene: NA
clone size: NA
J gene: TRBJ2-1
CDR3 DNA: TGTGCCACCACACCGCTGAGCGGTGATGGTGAGCAGTTCTTC
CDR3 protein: CATTPLSGDGEQFF

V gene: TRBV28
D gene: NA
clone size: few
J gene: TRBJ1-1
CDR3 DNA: TGTGCCAGCAGTCCGCCGACAGGCATGAACACTGAAGCTTTCTTT
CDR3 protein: CASSPPTGMNTEAFF

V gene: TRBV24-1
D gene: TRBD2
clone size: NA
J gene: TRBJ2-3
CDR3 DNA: TGTGCCACCAGTGACCGGACTAGCGGGAGATTGGCAACACAAGATACGCAGTATTTT
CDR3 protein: CATSDRTSGRLATQDTQYF

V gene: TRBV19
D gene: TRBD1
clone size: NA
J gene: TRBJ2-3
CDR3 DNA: TGTGCCAGTAGTCAGGGGGCTAGCGCAGATACGCAGTATTTT
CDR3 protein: CASSQGASADTQYF

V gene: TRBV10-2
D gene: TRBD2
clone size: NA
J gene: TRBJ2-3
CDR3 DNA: TGCGCCAGCGGCTTGGGACTAGCGGGGACAGATACGCAGTATTTT
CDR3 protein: CASGLGLAGTDTQYF

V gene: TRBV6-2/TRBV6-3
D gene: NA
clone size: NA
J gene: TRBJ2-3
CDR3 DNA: TGTGCCAGCAGTTACTCGACTAGCACAGATACGCAGTATTTT
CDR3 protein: CASSYSTSTDTQYF

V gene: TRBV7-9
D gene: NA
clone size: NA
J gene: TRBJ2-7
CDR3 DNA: TGTGCCAGCAGCTCCGCGGACAGCTACGAGCAGTACTTC
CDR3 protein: CASSSADSYEQYF

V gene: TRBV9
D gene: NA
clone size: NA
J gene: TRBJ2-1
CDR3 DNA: TGTGCCAGCAGCGTAGAGTACTTCTCCTACAATGAGCAGTTCTTC
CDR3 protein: CASSVEYFSYNEQFF

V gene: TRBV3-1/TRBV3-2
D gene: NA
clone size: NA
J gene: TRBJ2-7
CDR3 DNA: TGTGCCAGCAGCCGTGGTAGCGGCTACGAGCAGTACTTC
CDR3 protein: CASSRGSGYEQYF

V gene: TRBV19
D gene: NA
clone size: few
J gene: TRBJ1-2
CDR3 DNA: TGTGCCAGTATCGCGGGGACCCAGGGCAACTATGGCTACACCTTC
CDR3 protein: CASIAGTQGNYGYTF

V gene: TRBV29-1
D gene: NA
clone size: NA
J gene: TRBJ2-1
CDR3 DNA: TGCAGCGTTGAGGTAGGGCTGGGCGAGCAGTTCTTC
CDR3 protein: CSVEVGLGEQFF

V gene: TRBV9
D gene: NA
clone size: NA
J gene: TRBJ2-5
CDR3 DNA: TGTGCCAGCAGCGTAGAGGGGATTTCCCAAGAGACCCAGTACTTC
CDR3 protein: CASSVEGISQETQYF

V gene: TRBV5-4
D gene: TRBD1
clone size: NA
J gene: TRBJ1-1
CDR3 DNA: TGTGCAAGCGGGCAGGGGGGCCGGTACACTGAAGCTTTCTTT
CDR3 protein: CASGQGGRYTEAFF

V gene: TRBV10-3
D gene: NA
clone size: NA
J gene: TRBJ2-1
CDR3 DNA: TGTGCCATCGGTGAGTACAGGACCACCTACAATGAGCAGTTCTTC
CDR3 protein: CAIGEYRTTYNEQFF

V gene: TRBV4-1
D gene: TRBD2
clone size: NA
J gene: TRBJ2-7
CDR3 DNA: TGCGCCAGCAGCCTCGTTCTAGCGGGGGGCTACGAGCAGTACTTC
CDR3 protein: CASSLVLAGGYEQYF

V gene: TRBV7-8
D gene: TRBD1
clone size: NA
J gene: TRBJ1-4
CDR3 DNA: TGTGCCAGCAGCTCCCGAAGAATGACCGGGACAGGGAACGAAAAACTGTTTTTT
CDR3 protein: CASSSRRMTGTGNEKLFF

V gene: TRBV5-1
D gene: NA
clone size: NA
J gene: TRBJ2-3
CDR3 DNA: TGCGCCAGCAGCTTGGCCGTCACGGCAGGGGGCACAGATACGCAGTATTTT
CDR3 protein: CASSLAVTAGGTDTQYF

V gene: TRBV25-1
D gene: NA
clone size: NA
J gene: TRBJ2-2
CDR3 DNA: TGTGCCAGCAGACCCTCAACGGACACCGGGGAGCTGTTTTTT
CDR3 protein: CASRPSTDTGELFF

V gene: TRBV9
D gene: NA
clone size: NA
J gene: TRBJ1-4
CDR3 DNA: TGTGCCAGCAGCGTAGTGGGGTTAGCTAATGAAAAACTGTTTTTT
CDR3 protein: CASSVVGLANEKLFF

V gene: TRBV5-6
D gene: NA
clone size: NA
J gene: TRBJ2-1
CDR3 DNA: TGTGCCAGCAGCTTCGGTGGGGATCTTGGCAATGAGCAGTTCTTC
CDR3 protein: CASSFGGDLGNEQFF

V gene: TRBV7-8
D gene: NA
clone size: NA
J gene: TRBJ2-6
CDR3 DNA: TGTGCCAGCAGCGGACGGAACTCTGGGGCCAACGTCCTGACTTTC
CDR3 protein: CASSGRNSGANVLTF

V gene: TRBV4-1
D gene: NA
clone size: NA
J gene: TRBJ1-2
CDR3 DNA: TGCGCCAGCAGCCAAGGGACGTCCGCCTCCTATGGCTACACCTTC
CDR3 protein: CASSQGTSASYGYTF

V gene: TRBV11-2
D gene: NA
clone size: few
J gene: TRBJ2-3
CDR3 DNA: TGTGCCAGCAGACGGACAGGCACAGATACGCAGTATTTT
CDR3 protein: CASRRTGTDTQYF

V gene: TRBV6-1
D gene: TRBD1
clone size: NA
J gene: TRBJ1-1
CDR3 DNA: TGTGCCAGCAGTGAAATAGGGACAGGGCGGGTCACTGAAGCTTTCTTT
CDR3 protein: CASSEIGTGRVTEAFF

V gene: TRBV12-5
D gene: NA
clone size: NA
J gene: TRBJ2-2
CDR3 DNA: TGTGCTAGTGGTTTGAGGCCGCCGAACACCGGGGAGCTGTTTTTT
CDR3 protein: CASGLRPPNTGELFF

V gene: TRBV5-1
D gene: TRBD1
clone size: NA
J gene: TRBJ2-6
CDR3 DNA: TGCGCCAGCAGCGCACAGGGGCCTGGGGCCAACGTCCTGACTTTC
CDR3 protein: CASSAQGPGANVLTF

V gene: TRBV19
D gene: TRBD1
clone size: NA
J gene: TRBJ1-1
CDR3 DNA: TGTGCCAGTAGGAACAGGGGGCCAGGGACTGAAGCTTTCTTT
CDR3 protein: CASRNRGPGTEAFF

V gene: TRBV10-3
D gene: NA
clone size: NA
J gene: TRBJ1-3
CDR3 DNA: TGTGCCATCAGTATAGGGTATGGAAACACCATATATTTT
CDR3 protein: CAISIGYGNTIYF

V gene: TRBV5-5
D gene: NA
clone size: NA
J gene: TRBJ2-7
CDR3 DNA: TGTGCCAGCAGCCCCCAAGGGGTTAGTTCCTACGAGCAGTACTTC
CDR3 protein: CASSPQGVSSYEQYF

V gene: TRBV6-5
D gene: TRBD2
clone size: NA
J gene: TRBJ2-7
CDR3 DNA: TGTGCCAGCGGGGACCGGCGGGGGGCCCACGAGCAGTACTTC
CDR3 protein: CASGDRRGAHEQYF

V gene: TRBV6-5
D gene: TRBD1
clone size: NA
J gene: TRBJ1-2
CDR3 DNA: TGTGCCATCCATAGGGCAGGGGGCGAAGGCTACACCTTC
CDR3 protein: CAIHRAGGEGYTF

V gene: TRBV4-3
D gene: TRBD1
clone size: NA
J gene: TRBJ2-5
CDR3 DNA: TGCGCCAGCAGCGCCCGGGACAGGGGCGGGGAGACCCAGTACTTC
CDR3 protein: CASSARDRGGETQYF

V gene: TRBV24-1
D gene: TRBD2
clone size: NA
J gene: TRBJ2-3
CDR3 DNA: TGTGCCACCGAGCGGGGAAGTTCTAGCACAGATACGCAGTATTTT
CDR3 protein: CATERGSSSTDTQYF

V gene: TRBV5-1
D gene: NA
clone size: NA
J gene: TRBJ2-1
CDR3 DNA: TGCGCCAGCAGCTCCCGGGCCGGGACTGGAGCGGATGAGCAGTTCTTC
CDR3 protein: CASSSRAGTGADEQFF

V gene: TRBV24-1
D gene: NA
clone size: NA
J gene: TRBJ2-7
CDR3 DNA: TGTGCCACCAGTGATCCCCGGACCTACGAGCAGTACTTC
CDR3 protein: CATSDPRTYEQYF

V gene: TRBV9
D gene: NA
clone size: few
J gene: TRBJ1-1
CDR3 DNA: TGTGCCAGCAGCGTAGTGGATACTGAAGCTTTCTTT
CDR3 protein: CASSVVDTEAFF

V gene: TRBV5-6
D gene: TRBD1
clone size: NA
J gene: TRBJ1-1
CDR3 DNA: TGTGCCAGCAGCTTAGGCAGGGGGGCTGAAGCTTTCTTT
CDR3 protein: CASSLGRGAEAFF

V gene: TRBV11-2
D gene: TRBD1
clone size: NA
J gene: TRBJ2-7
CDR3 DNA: TGTGCCAGCAGCTTAGATGCCCCCGACACAGGGGCGCAGTACTTC
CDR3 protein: CASSLDAPDTGAQYF

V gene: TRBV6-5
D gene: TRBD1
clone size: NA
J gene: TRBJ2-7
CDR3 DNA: TGTGCCAGCAGTTACGGGACAGGGTACCACGAGCAGTACTTC
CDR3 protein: CASSYGTGYHEQYF

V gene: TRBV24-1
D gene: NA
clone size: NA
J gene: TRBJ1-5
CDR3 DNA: TGTGCCACCAAGGATCAGCCCCAGCATTTT
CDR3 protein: CATKDQPQHF

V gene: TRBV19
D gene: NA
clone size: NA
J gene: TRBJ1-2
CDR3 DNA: TGTGCCAGTAGTCTTACAGGGTCAGGGGAGGGCTACACCTTC
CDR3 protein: CASSLTGSGEGYTF

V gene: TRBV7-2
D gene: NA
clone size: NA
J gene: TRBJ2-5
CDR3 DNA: TGTGCCAGCAGCTTAGCTGGAGGGGGGCCCCAGTACTTC
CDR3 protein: CASSLAGGGPQYF

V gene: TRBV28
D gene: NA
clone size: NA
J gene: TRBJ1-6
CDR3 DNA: TGTGCCAGCACCCCGGGGAATTCACCCCTCCACTTT
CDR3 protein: CASTPGNSPLHF

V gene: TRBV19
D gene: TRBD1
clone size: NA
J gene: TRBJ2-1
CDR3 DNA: TGTGCCAGTAGTCAAATAGGGGACAGGGTCTACAATGAGCAGTTCTTC
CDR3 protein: CASSQIGDRVYNEQFF

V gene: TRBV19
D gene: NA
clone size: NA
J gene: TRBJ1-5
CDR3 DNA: TGTGCCTCCAGAATTAGCAATCAGCCCCAGCATTTT
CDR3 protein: CASRISNQPQHF

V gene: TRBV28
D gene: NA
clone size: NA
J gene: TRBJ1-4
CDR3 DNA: TGTGCCGGCAGTCCAACCGGGGGCGGGGTCCATAATGAAAAACTGTTTTTT
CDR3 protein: CAGSPTGGGVHNEKLFF